The rows below give T cell receptor beta chains drawn from one sample of a study of blood T cells in healthy people across ages. A single record per CDR3 protein comes from TCRdb applying MiXCR to the 5' RACE reads. This sample has about 780,000 distinct CDR3 sequences; 55% to 65% occur once, and the top ten carry around a quarter. Sequencing input: blood. These receptors all come from a man aged 30 to 39 in good health. CDR3s include the opening cysteine and the closing phenylalanine or tryptophan. A D gene is named only where the DNA matches it firmly. Expanded clones are given a class, and other clones once, few, many or no size at all.

D,V,J,size,CDR3,DNA
TRBD1,TRBV7-9,TRBJ2-7,.,CASSSGTVHEQYF,TGTGCCAGCAGCTCTGGGACAGTCCACGAGCAGTACTTC
.,TRBV20-1,TRBJ2-5,few,CSASTRYQAKETQYF,TGCAGTGCTAGTACAAGGTATCAGGCTAAAGAGACCCAGTACTTC
.,TRBV20-1,TRBJ2-4,.,CSAAPRGEQYF,TGCAGTGCTGCCCCTCGGGGAGAGCAGTACTTC
.,TRBV5-1,TRBJ2-6,.,CASSLGGSPFGANVLTF,TGCGCCAGCAGTTTGGGGGGCAGCCCCTTTGGGGCCAACGTCCTGACTTTC
.,TRBV29-1,TRBJ1-1,.,CSVKDARGAFF,TGCAGCGTAAAAGACGCGCGGGGGGCTTTCTTT
.,TRBV10-3,TRBJ2-7,.,CAIPRTPAYEQYF,TGTGCCATCCCCCGGACACCAGCCTACGAGCAGTACTTC
TRBD1,TRBV20-1,TRBJ2-7,.,CSQTGAGEQYF,TGCAGCCAGACAGGGGCCGGCGAGCAGTACTTC
.,TRBV9,TRBJ1-5,.,CASSVGLLNQPQHF,TGTGCCAGCAGCGTAGGTCTGCTCAATCAGCCCCAGCATTTT
.,TRBV2,TRBJ2-5,.,CASSDDRQETQYF,TGTGCCAGCAGTGATGACAGACAAGAGACCCAGTACTTC
.,TRBV6-5,TRBJ2-7,.,CASTRRQGSFYEQYF,TGTGCCAGCACCCGGAGGCAGGGGTCCTTCTACGAGCAGTACTTC
TRBD2,TRBV27,TRBJ2-2,.,CASSASGGAFTGELFF,TGTGCCAGCAGTGCTAGCGGGGGGGCGTTCACCGGGGAGCTGTTTTTT
TRBD1,TRBV5-1,TRBJ1-2,.,CASSTTGGKYGYTF,TGCGCCAGCAGCACAACAGGGGGCAAGTATGGCTACACCTTC
TRBD2,TRBV7-3,TRBJ2-5,few,CASSPGEGLAGTETQYF,TGTGCCAGCAGCCCAGGGGAGGGACTAGCGGGGACAGAGACCCAGTACTTC
.,TRBV6-6,TRBJ1-5,.,CASSDTVRYNQPQHF,TGTGCCAGCAGTGACACGGTTCGGTACAATCAGCCCCAGCATTTT
TRBD1,TRBV7-9,TRBJ2-7,.,CASSRADATGGSHEQYF,TGTGCCAGCAGCCGGGCCGACGCAACAGGGGGATCCCACGAGCAGTACTTC
.,TRBV4-2,TRBJ1-2,.,CASSQDQGGGYGYTF,TGTGCCAGCAGCCAAGATCAAGGGGGAGGCTATGGCTACACCTTC
TRBD1,TRBV20-1,TRBJ1-6,.,CSAKSGTANSPLHF,TGCAGTGCGAAGTCCGGGACAGCTAATTCACCCCTCCACTTT
.,TRBV20-1,TRBJ1-1,.,CSARDPGFQNTEAFF,TGCAGTGCTAGAGATCCAGGATTCCAGAACACTGAAGCTTTCTTT